The 8 T cell receptor beta chains below come from one sample, sequenced in a study of T cell changes during pregnancy in multiple sclerosis. The assay was immunoSEQ multiplex PCR, and TCRdb's table has in-frame clones only and misses some. The repertoire consists of roughly 57,000 clones, with over 80% occurring once and the leading ten covering 0.6% to 0.7%. The sample consisted of CD4+ T cells from peripheral blood mononuclear cells, taken after pregnancy. The receptor source for this set is a female donor with multiple sclerosis, enrolled in a pregnancy study.

The V call is TRBV25-1, the J call TRBJ1-5; 7 bases line up with TRBD1. V was pared by 5 bases and J by 7 bases, with 2 bases of the junction left unmatched. Germline V gene lookup returns CDR1 MGHDK and CDR2 SYGVNS. The CDR3 runs 12 residues. CDR3 in DNA: TGTGCCAGCAGTAACAGGGGACAGCCCCAGCATTTT. It translates to CASSNRGQPQHF.

The chain links TRBV18 to TRBJ2-7; 7 bases are shared with TRBD1. Losses at the gene ends were 1 base for V and 0 bases for J; bases not matched to a gene: 3. CDR3 length: 15 amino acids. In germline, CDR1 is KGHSH, CDR2 LQKENI. CDR3 residues: CASSPQGQSSYEQYF. The CDR3 region has the DNA TGTGCCAGCTCACCACAGGGACAGTCCTCCTACGAGCAGTACTTC. The whole variable domain, remainder taken from reference TRBV18 and TRBJ2-7, is NAGVMQNPRHLVRRRGQEARLRCSPMKGHSHVYWYRQLPEEGLKFMVYLQKENIIDESGMPKERFSAEFPKEGPSILRIQQVVRGDSAAYFCASSPQGQSSYEQYFGPGTRLTVT.

The J gene is TRBJ1-2, the V gene TRBV25-1, with 8 bases that match TRBD1. CDR1 MGHDK and CDR2 SYGVNS come from the germline V gene. Trimming took 3 bases from V and 1 from J; bases not matched to a gene: 4. The CDR3 length is 15 residues. As DNA, the CDR3 is TGTGCCAGCAGTGAGGACAGGGTGGTTAACTATGGCTACACCTTC. It codes for CASSEDRVVNYGYTF.

The rearrangement links TRBV19 to TRBJ1-4, with D possibly TRBD1 on 5 matching bases. The germline V gene has CDR1 LNHDA and CDR2 SQIVND (reference sequence). This CDR3 spans 13 amino acids. The V end was cut by 4 bases, the J end by 8 bases, with 11 bases between. The CDR3 sequence: CASSSDSSEKLFF. The CDR3 nucleotides are TGTGCCAGTAGTAGCGACAGTTCGGAAAAACTGTTTTTT. The complete variable domain, with remaining parts taken from reference TRBV19 and TRBJ1-4, reads DGGITQSPKYLFRKEGQNVTLSCEQNLNHDAMYWYRQDPGQGLRLIYYSQIVNDFQKGDIAEGYSVSREKKESFPLTVTSAQKNPTAFYLCASSSDSSEKLFFGSGTQLSVL.

This clone was recorded only once. V gene TRBV11-1 combines with J gene TRBJ2-7, with 11 bases aligning to TRBD1. From germline, CDR1 is SGHAT and CDR2 FQDESV (reference sequence). The CDR3 loop spans 14 amino acids. Unmatched junction bases numbered 10, after V lost 8 bases and J lost 7 bases. This chain's CDR3 is CASAPGQGGVEQYF. CDR3 nucleotide sequence: TGTGCCAGCGCCCCGGGACAGGGGGGCGTGGAGCAGTACTTC.

V gene TRBV6-5 combines with J gene TRBJ2-7; D may be TRBD2 (6 bases). Trimming removed 5 bases at V and 7 bases at J, with 18 bases between. CDR3 length equals 14 residues. Germline assignment: CDR1 MNHEY and CDR2 SVGAGI. The CDR3 protein is CASSLGTGSEEQYF. The CDR3, as DNA: TGTGCCAGCAGTCTTGGGACTGGATCCGAAGAGCAGTACTTC.

The J gene is TRBJ2-3, the V gene TRBV7-2; 7 nucleotides align to TRBD2. Germline V lookup: CDR1 SGHTA, CDR2 FQGNSA. This CDR3 region has 14 residues. J was trimmed by 8 bases and V by 5 bases; bases with no gene match: 10. This chain's CDR3 is CASSGGLVRGTQYF. The CDR3, as DNA: TGTGCCAGCAGCGGAGGACTAGTTCGAGGTACGCAGTATTTT. The whole variable domain, filled in from reference TRBV7-2 and TRBJ2-3, reads GAGVSQSPSNKVTEKGKDVELRCDPISGHTALYWYRQSLGQGLEFLIYFQGNSAPDKSGLPSDRFSAERTGGSVSTLTIQRTQQEDSAVYLCASSGGLVRGTQYFGPGTRLTVL.

In regard to this clone: Other DNA sequences from this sample encode an identical CDR3 as well. V is TRBV6-1 and J is TRBJ1-2; D possibly corresponds to TRBD1 (5 bases). This CDR3 is 13 amino acids long. V lost 3 bases and J lost 2, with 7 bases in between. The germline V gene has CDR1 MNHNS and CDR2 SASEGT. The DNA of the CDR3 is TGTGCCAGCAGTGAGCAGGGCAACTATGGCTACACCTTC. Its protein product is CASSEQGNYGYTF.